This paragraph reports one T cell receptor beta chain. What it recognizes is unknown. TCRdb reprocessed the 5' RACE reads via MiXCR and lists one record per CDR3 protein. The data contain fewer than 250,000 distinct CDR3 sequences, around a tenth of them singletons. In germline, CDR1 is SGHDN, CDR2 FVKESK. CDR3 size: 18 residues. The V and J ends lost 0 bases and 8 bases, in that order; junction bases with no gene match: 12. The data belong to a study of identical twins. Findings and limits, study-wide: Abundant cord blood beta clonotypes carried fewer insertions; memory repertoires showed none. Donors were not followed over many years; analysis was cross-sectional.

The sequence came from a woman aged 18-30 years in good health. The V gene is TRBV14, the J gene TRBJ2-1, with TRBD2 matching 11 bases. The sequenced material came from memory (CD45RO+) T cells sorted from blood. Here the CDR3 DNA reads TGTGCCAGCAGCCAAGAGGCCGGACTAGCGGGTTGGGACGATGAGCAGTTCTTC. Its translation is CASSQEAGLAGWDDEQFF.